The clone carrying this T cell receptor beta chain was observed at least ten times. Its target is not known. Library preparation followed earlier protocols using designated TCR primers. TCRdb fed the PCR reads into MiXCR, producing one record per CDR3 protein. Among 600,000 to 650,000 distinct CDR3 sequences, nearly 20% were seen once, and the ten largest hold 0.75% to 0.95%. This sample stems from a study of molecular identifiers for immune sequencing clone quantification. The study's findings and limits: Clones exceeding 20 RNA copies carried over 97% of effector molecules but under 1% of naive-cell molecules.

V lost 2 bases and J lost 3, with 19 bases in between. CDR3 length equals 16 residues. Germline CDR1 DFQATT, CDR2 SNEGSKA (reference sequence). Sample: naive CD8+ T cells from blood, with Jurkat cell RNA spiked in. The subset denotes: FACS-sorted CD8+CD4-CCR7+CD45RA+ naive T cells. This clonotype was obtained from a human donor in good health. Some libraries in this study had Jurkat cell RNA spiked in. J is TRBJ1-2 and V is TRBV20-1; D remains unclear. CDR3 DNA: TGCAGTGCTAGACTCCCCAGTGGGATTGTAGACTATGGCTACACCTTC. Protein: CSARLPSGIVDYGYTF.